A single sample is the source of the 6 T cell receptor beta chains below, sequenced in a study of blood T cell repertoires in COVID-19. Only in-frame clones appear in the TCRdb table, and some are missing; sequencing was by immunoSEQ multiplex PCR. The sample includes about 75,000 clones, about four fifths of them seen just once. Input material: peripheral blood. Receptors were obtained from a woman older than 75 with active or convalescent COVID-19.

The chain uses TRBV19 and TRBJ2-2, with 8 bases fitting TRBD2. The germline V gene encodes CDR1 LNHDA and CDR2 SQIVND (reference sequence). The V gene end was trimmed by 4 bases and the J gene end by 1 base; junction bases not matched to a gene: 14. CDR3 length: 19 amino acids. Here the CDR3 DNA reads TGTGCCAGTAGTAAAGACCCGGGACTAGGTGGCGGGAACACCGGGGAGCTGTTTTTT. This gives the protein CASSKDPGLGGGNTGELFF.

The gene calls are TRBV24-1 and TRBJ2-7, with 12 bases lining up with TRBD1. The trim removed 3 bases at V and 4 bases at J, leaving 9 bases unmatched. This CDR3 is built from 17 residues. In germline, CDR1 is KGHDR, CDR2 SFDVKD. CDR3 nucleotide sequence: TGTGCCACCAGTGATGCGGATCCGGGACAGGGGGCATACGAGCAGTACTTC. This encodes CATSDADPGQGAYEQYF.

CDR3 DNA sequence: TGTGCCAGCAGTGAGGGGGGTCAGCCCCAGCATTTT. It is translated as CASSEGGQPQHF. The gene calls are TRBV2 and TRBJ1-5; TRBD1 is a possible D gene (5 bases). Trimming cost V 3 bases and J 6 bases, with 6 bases left between them. Germline CDR1 is SNHLY and CDR2 is FYNNEI. The CDR3 loop spans 12 amino acids.

The chain links TRBV10-2 to TRBJ1-2, with D perhaps matching TRBD1 (6 bases). The CDR3 consists of 17 residues. The V gene lost 4 bases and the J gene lost 3 bases, with 21 bases spanning the gap. Germline V gene data show CDR1 as WSHSY and CDR2 as SAAADI. This CDR3 is CASSGYFGGDSHYGYTF. In DNA form, the CDR3 reads TGCGCCAGCAGTGGGTACTTTGGGGGCGATTCCCACTATGGCTACACCTTC.

J is TRBJ2-7 and V is TRBV12-3 or TRBV12-4; 7 bases align to TRBD1. This CDR3 comprises 13 residues. V lost 6 bases, J lost 5 bases, and 7 bases stayed unmatched. This chain's CDR3 is CASRRQGDNEQYF. Here the CDR3 DNA reads TGTGCCAGCAGGCGACAGGGAGACAACGAGCAGTACTTC.

The chain is built from TRBV27 and TRBJ2-1; 10 positions agree with TRBD1. CDR3 length: 16 amino acids. The trim removed 3 bases at V and 7 bases at J, leaving 9 bases unmatched. In germline, CDR1 is MNHEY, CDR2 SMNVEV (reference sequence). The CDR3 spells CASSLKTGGARNEQFF. CDR3 DNA: TGTGCCAGCAGTTTGAAGACAGGGGGCGCGAGGAATGAGCAGTTCTTC.